This is a list of T cell receptor beta chains from one sample in a study of beta chain features in type 1 diabetes. Assay: immunoSEQ multiplex PCR; the TCRdb copy retains only in-frame clones and omits some. The data contain 250,000 or so clones, over 20% of them seen just once; the ten biggest clones take up about 0.027%. Source material: naive CD4+ T cells from blood. These TCRs come from a woman aged 40 to 50 with type 1 diabetes. The CDR3 runs from the conserved cysteine through the conserved F or W. Each record gives: clone size, J gene, V gene, D gene, CDR3 protein, CDR3 DNA. A D gene is named only where the DNA matches it firmly. Clone sizes are given selectively: once, few, many, or a class where the clone is expanded.

abundance: few
j_gene: TRBJ2-5
v_gene: TRBV7-9
d_gene: -
CDR3aa: CASSWTEEETQYF
CDR3nt: TGTGCCAGCAGCTGGACAGAGGAGGAGACCCAGTACTTC

abundance: -
j_gene: TRBJ2-7
v_gene: TRBV29-1
d_gene: TRBD1
CDR3aa: CSVLYRDRGSYEQYF
CDR3nt: TGCAGCGTTCTTTACCGGGACAGGGGATCCTACGAGCAGTACTTC

abundance: few
j_gene: TRBJ1-6
v_gene: TRBV23-1
d_gene: TRBD1
CDR3aa: CASHRDRRSPLHF
CDR3nt: TGCGCCAGTCACCGGGACAGAAGGTCACCCCTCCACTTT

abundance: -
j_gene: TRBJ2-3
v_gene: TRBV18
d_gene: -
CDR3aa: CASSPRSGTDTQYF
CDR3nt: TGTGCCAGCTCACCACGGAGCGGCACAGATACGCAGTATTTT

abundance: few
j_gene: TRBJ1-1
v_gene: TRBV7-8
d_gene: -
CDR3aa: CASSHLQGGNTEAFF
CDR3nt: TGTGCCAGCAGCCATCTCCAGGGAGGGAACACTGAAGCTTTCTTT

abundance: few
j_gene: TRBJ2-7
v_gene: TRBV6-5
d_gene: -
CDR3aa: CASSNVGSPREQYF
CDR3nt: TGTGCCAGCAGTAACGTAGGGAGTCCGAGGGAGCAGTACTTC

abundance: few
j_gene: TRBJ1-1
v_gene: TRBV5-4
d_gene: TRBD1
CDR3aa: CASSSTGVTEAFF
CDR3nt: TGTGCCAGCAGCTCAACAGGGGTTACTGAAGCTTTCTTT

abundance: -
j_gene: TRBJ2-1
v_gene: TRBV5-1
d_gene: TRBD1
CDR3aa: CASTQAGTGKNEQFF
CDR3nt: TGCGCCAGCACCCAAGCCGGGACAGGGAAAAATGAGCAGTTCTTC

abundance: few
j_gene: TRBJ1-2
v_gene: TRBV18
d_gene: TRBD1
CDR3aa: CATSGDSNYGYTF
CDR3nt: TGTGCCACCTCCGGGGACAGTAACTATGGCTACACCTTC

abundance: few
j_gene: TRBJ2-7
v_gene: TRBV7-9
d_gene: -
CDR3aa: CASSPPGLVGASSYEQYF
CDR3nt: TGTGCCAGCAGCCCCCCGGGACTTGTGGGAGCGAGCTCCTACGAGCAGTACTTC